Presented here are 26 T cell receptor beta chains from one specimen sequenced in a study of cytomegalovirus exposure and HLA in healthy donors. The PCR contained 60 Vbeta and 13 Jbeta primers. Clones were read by immunoSEQ multiplex PCR, and TCRdb kept only the in-frame ones, dropping some. The data hold roughly 160,000 clones, with roughly 80% observed a single time. The sample was PBMCs. These receptors all come from a woman in her twenties or thirties in good health and CMV-seropositive.

This chain uses TRBV6-5 with TRBJ2-7, with 7 bases lining up with TRBD1. Germline lookup yields CDR1 MNHEY and CDR2 SVGAGI. This CDR3 has 13 residues. V gave up 8 bases and J gave up 4 bases; unmatched junction bases: 8. For the CDR3, the DNA is TGTGCCAGCCCTAGACAGGGTTGGTACGAGCAGTACTTC. It codes for CASPRQGWYEQYF.

The J gene is TRBJ1-5, the V gene TRBV20-1, with D unclear. V was trimmed by 3 bases and J by 3 bases, leaving 3 bases between them. The CDR3 covers 11 residues. Germline CDR1 is DFQATT and CDR2 is SNEGSKA (reference sequence). The CDR3 nucleotides read TGCAGTGCTAGTAACAATCAGCCCCAGCATTTT. Protein sequence: CSASNNQPQHF.

This chain links TRBV2 with TRBJ2-5; D not certain. Trimming removed 6 bases from V and 0 bases from J, with 11 bases in between. The CDR3 consists of 14 residues. CDR1 and CDR2 (germline): SNHLY, FYNNEI. The CDR3 spells CASSARQDQETQYF. CDR3 bases: TGTGCCAGCAGCGCCCGGCAGGACCAAGAGACCCAGTACTTC.

With respect to this clone: A junction end diverges from the germline sequence, so it may reflect a read error. V gene TRBV4-2 combines with J gene TRBJ2-7; D is uncertain. CDR3 length: 13 residues. Germline V gene lookup returns CDR1 LGHNA and CDR2 YNFKEQ. The CDR3 nucleotides are TGTGCCAACAGCCAAGGGTTTTGGCACGAGCAGTACTTC. Translation: CANSQGFWHEQYF.

This rearrangement joins TRBV9 to TRBJ1-6; TRBD1 might be the D (6 bases). The CDR3 has 14 residues. The ends were cut back, 0 bases at V and 8 bases at J, with 9 bases in the middle. CDR1 and CDR2 from the germline V gene are SGDLS and YYNGEE. Written as DNA, the CDR3 is TGTGCCAGCAGCGTAGAGGCAGGGGATTCACCCCTCCACTTT. This sequence encodes CASSVEAGDSPLHF.

This clone was seen just once. The genes are TRBV9 and TRBJ1-1; perhaps TRBD1 as D (6 bases). The CDR3 consists of 16 residues. Germline values: CDR1 SGDLS, CDR2 YYNGEE. V lost 0 bases, J lost 1 base, and 13 bases lay in between. The CDR3 DNA follows: TGTGCCAGCAGCGTAGCTCAGGGGCCGAAGAACACTGAAGCTTTCTTT. Protein sequence: CASSVAQGPKNTEAFF.

The chain has TRBV7-8 and TRBJ1-5, with TRBD1 matching over 10 bases. The germline CDR1 and CDR2 sequences are SGHVS and FQNEAQ. The CDR3 loop spans 17 amino acids. J was trimmed by 3 bases and V by 5 bases; bases with no gene match: 10. CDR3 sequence: CASSTRQGALLNQPQHF. The CDR3 DNA reads as TGTGCCAGCAGCACCCGACAGGGGGCCCTACTCAATCAGCCCCAGCATTTT.

The chain carries TRBV5-1 and TRBJ2-7, with 11 bases aligning to TRBD1. The CDR3 consists of 15 residues. Germline values: CDR1 SGHRS, CDR2 YFSETQ. The ends lost 0 bases at V and 9 bases at J; junction bases unmatched: 8. In DNA form, the CDR3 reads TGCGCCAGCAGCTTGGGGACAGGGGGCGTAGATCCGCAGTACTTC. Protein: CASSLGTGGVDPQYF.

V and J are TRBV19 and TRBJ2-7, with a possible D match to TRBD1 (6 bases). Trimming shortened V by 5 bases and J by 4 bases, and 21 bases separated the two germline ends. Germline CDR1 and CDR2: LNHDA and SQIVND (reference sequence). The length of the CDR3 is 16 residues. The CDR3 nucleotides read TGTGCCAGTAGTCCCCAGGGGAAGGGCGATAGGTACGAGCAGTACTTC. This encodes CASSPQGKGDRYEQYF.

J is TRBJ2-5 and V is TRBV4-1, with TRBD2 matching over 8 bases. The CDR3 length is 15 residues. Germline-derived CDR1 and CDR2 are MGHRA and YSYEKL. The trim removed 1 base at V and 4 bases at J, leaving 5 bases unmatched. The CDR3 DNA reads TGCGCCAGCAGCCAAGTGCATCTAGCGGGAGAGACCCAGTACTTC. This gives the protein CASSQVHLAGETQYF.

V gene TRBV11-3 combines with J gene TRBJ2-7; perhaps TRBD1 as D (6 bases). Germline assignment: CDR1 SGHNT and CDR2 YENEEA. This CDR3 comprises 14 residues. Trimming stripped 5 bases from V and 6 bases from J, with 17 bases between. CDR3 coding DNA: TGTGCCAGCAGCACGAACAGGGTCGCTAGCGAGCAGTACTTC. Its protein is CASSTNRVASEQYF.

The CDR3 nucleotides are TGTGCCAGCAGTGAATCAGCCGGGCGGGGAGAGACCCAGTACTTC. Its translation is CASSESAGRGETQYF. The rearrangement uses TRBV25-1 and TRBJ2-5; D possibly corresponds to TRBD2 (6 bases). Germline CDR1 is MGHDK and CDR2 is SYGVNS. CDR3 length equals 15 residues. Between the trimmed V and J ends, which lost 1 base and 4 bases, there was a span of 13 bases.

The V and J genes are TRBV15 and TRBJ1-6; TRBD1 aligns across 9 bases. Trimming took 8 bases from V and 7 from J; bases not matched to a gene: 3. Germline lookup yields CDR1 LNHNV and CDR2 YYDKDF (reference sequence). The CDR3 contains 13 residues. CDR3 in amino acids: CATSGTGNSPLHF. The CDR3 DNA reads TGTGCCACCTCCGGGACAGGGAATTCACCCCTCCACTTT.

Only one count was recorded for this clone. The chain recombines TRBV23-1 with TRBJ2-7; TRBD2 matches 7 bases. TRBV23-1 is an open reading frame whose function is uncertain. Germline trimming cut 0 bases from V and 4 bases from J; bases unmatched to any gene: 6. The CDR3 has 15 residues. Here the CDR3 DNA reads TGCGCCAGCAGTCAATCGGGGGAGGGAGATTACGAGCAGTACTTC. Translated, it gives CASSQSGEGDYEQYF.

The chain has TRBV6-5 and TRBJ1-2, with a tentative D call TRBD1 (6 bases). V dropped 6 bases and J dropped 0 bases, with 11 bases sitting between them. The germline V gene encodes CDR1 MNHEY and CDR2 SVGAGI. The CDR3 has 14 amino acids. In DNA form, the CDR3 reads TGTGCCAGCAGCACAGGGCCGGCTAACTATGGCTACACCTTC. Translating it yields CASSTGPANYGYTF.

The V call is TRBV18, the J call TRBJ2-7, with D maybe TRBD1 (5 bases). The ends were cut back, 8 bases at V and 5 bases at J, with 13 bases in the middle. Germline V gene lookup returns CDR1 KGHSH and CDR2 LQKENI. The CDR3 runs 12 residues. The CDR3 spells CASQQGVHEQYF. The CDR3 DNA is TGTGCCAGCCAACAAGGGGTCCACGAGCAGTACTTC.

The chain couples TRBV27 to TRBJ2-3, with 8 bases matching TRBD2. Germline-derived CDR1 and CDR2 are MNHEY and SMNVEV (reference sequence). With V trimmed by 4 bases and J by 4 bases, 7 bases remained unmatched. The CDR3 is 15 amino acids. The DNA for the CDR3 is TGTGCCAGCAGTTACGGGGGGGGAACCCCAGATACGCAGTATTTT. Amino acid sequence: CASSYGGGTPDTQYF.

This clone occurred a few times. In DNA form, the CDR3 reads TGTGCCAGCAGCATGGACAGGGAATACGAGCAGTACTTC. Encoded protein: CASSMDREYEQYF. The chain employs TRBV5-4 and TRBJ2-7, with TRBD1 identical over 8 bases. Germline lookup yields CDR1 SGHNT and CDR2 YYREEE (reference sequence). J lost 4 bases, V lost 4 bases, and 4 bases had no gene match. CDR3 size: 13 residues.

This chain connects TRBV4-2 to TRBJ1-6; 8 bases fit TRBD1. Germline V gene sequence: CDR1 LGHNA, CDR2 YNFKEQ. The CDR3 sequence is 14 residues long. Losses at the gene ends were 3 bases for V and 7 bases for J; bases not matched to a gene: 2. The CDR3 spells CASSQDRVNSPLHF. CDR3 DNA: TGTGCCAGCAGCCAGGACAGGGTGAATTCACCCCTCCACTTT.

This clone was recorded once. The chain is built from TRBV6-5 and TRBJ2-3, with D perhaps TRBD2 (5 bases). Trimming cost V 0 bases and J 10 bases, with 8 bases left between them. The CDR3 runs 12 residues. Per germline, CDR1 MNHEY and CDR2 SVGAGI. CDR3 nucleotide sequence: TGTGCCAGCAGTTACTCGGGGAGTTCGCAGTATTTT. Its protein is CASSYSGSSQYF.

V usage is TRBV9 and J usage is TRBJ1-4; D remains unclear. Germline loops: CDR1 SGDLS, CDR2 YYNGEE. This CDR3 spans 15 amino acids. V lost 6 bases and J 2 bases, leaving 14 bases between the germline ends. The CDR3, as DNA: TGTGCCAGCACGCGAGCGGGCACGACTAATGAAAAACTGTTTTTT. It is translated as CASTRAGTTNEKLFF.

This rearrangement joins TRBV27 to TRBJ2-3, with D possibly TRBD2 on 7 matching bases. V shed 3 bases and J shed 4 bases, with 14 bases lying between them. Germline V gives CDR1 MNHEY, CDR2 SMNVEV (reference sequence). The CDR3 is made up of 15 amino acids. CDR3 in amino acids: CASSFVWGGPDTQYF. The CDR3, as DNA: TGTGCCAGCAGTTTTGTATGGGGGGGCCCAGATACGCAGTATTTT.

This chain connects TRBV4-1 to TRBJ2-2; 8 nucleotides match TRBD2. CDR1 and CDR2 (germline): MGHRA, YSYEKL. V gave up 0 bases and J gave up 5 bases; unmatched junction bases: 11. The CDR3 loop spans 18 amino acids. The CDR3 loop is CASSQDPSSGGRTGELFF. The CDR3 nucleotides read TGCGCCAGCAGCCAAGACCCTTCCTCGGGGGGGCGTACCGGGGAGCTGTTTTTT.

The genes are TRBV19 and TRBJ1-6; 7 bases align to TRBD1. Germline V gene sequence: CDR1 LNHDA, CDR2 SQIVND (reference sequence). The CDR3 spans 15 residues. V lost 6 bases to trimming and J lost 3 bases; unmatched junction nucleotides: 5. The CDR3 loop is CASRDRSHYNSPLHF. CDR3 bases: TGTGCCAGTAGGGACAGGAGCCACTATAATTCACCCCTCCACTTT.

V is TRBV6-6 and J is TRBJ1-5; tentative D call: TRBD1 (5 bases). Trimming removed 6 bases at V and 3 bases at J, with 15 bases between. This CDR3 region has 15 residues. The germline gives CDR1 MNHNY, CDR2 SVGAGI (reference sequence). Here the CDR3 reads CASRTTTGINQPQHF. CDR3 coding DNA: TGTGCCAGCAGGACGACAACAGGAATCAATCAGCCCCAGCATTTT.

The J gene is TRBJ2-5, the V gene TRBV18, with TRBD1 identical over 8 bases. Germline loops: CDR1 KGHSH, CDR2 LQKENI. V was pared by 3 bases and J by 5 bases, with 5 bases of the junction left unmatched. The CDR3 length is 14 residues. DNA of the CDR3: TGTGCCAGCTCACCTTTGACAGGGGTGGAGACCCAGTACTTC. Amino acid sequence: CASSPLTGVETQYF.